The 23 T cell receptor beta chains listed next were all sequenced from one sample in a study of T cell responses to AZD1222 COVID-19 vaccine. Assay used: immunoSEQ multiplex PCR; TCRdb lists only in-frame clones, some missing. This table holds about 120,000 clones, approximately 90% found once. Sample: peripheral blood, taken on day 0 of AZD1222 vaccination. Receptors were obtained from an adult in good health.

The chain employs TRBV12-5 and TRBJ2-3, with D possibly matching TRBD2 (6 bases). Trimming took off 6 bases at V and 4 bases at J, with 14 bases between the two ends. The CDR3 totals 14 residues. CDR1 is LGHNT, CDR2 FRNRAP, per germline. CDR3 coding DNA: TGTGCTAGTGGCCGGGACTCCAGCTCAGATACGCAGTATTTT. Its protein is CASGRDSSSDTQYF.

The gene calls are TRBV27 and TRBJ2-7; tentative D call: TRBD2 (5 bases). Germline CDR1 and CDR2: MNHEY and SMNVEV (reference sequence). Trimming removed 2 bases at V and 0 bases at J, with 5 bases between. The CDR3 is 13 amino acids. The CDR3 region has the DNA TGTGCCAGCAGTTTAGAGGGCTCCTACGAGCAGTACTTC. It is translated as CASSLEGSYEQYF.

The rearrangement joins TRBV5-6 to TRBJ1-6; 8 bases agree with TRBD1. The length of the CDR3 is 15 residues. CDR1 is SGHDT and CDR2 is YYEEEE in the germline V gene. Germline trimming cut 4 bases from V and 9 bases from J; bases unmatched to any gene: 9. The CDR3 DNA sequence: TGTGCCAGCAGCCCCGGACAGGGATGGGTTTCACCCCTCCACTTT. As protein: CASSPGQGWVSPLHF.

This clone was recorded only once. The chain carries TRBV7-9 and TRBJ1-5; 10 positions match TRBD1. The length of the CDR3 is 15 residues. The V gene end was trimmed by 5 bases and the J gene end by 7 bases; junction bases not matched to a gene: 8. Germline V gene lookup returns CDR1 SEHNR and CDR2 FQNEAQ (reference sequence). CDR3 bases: TGTGCCAGCAGCATAACGACAGGGGGCGGCCAGCCCCAGCATTTT. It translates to CASSITTGGGQPQHF.

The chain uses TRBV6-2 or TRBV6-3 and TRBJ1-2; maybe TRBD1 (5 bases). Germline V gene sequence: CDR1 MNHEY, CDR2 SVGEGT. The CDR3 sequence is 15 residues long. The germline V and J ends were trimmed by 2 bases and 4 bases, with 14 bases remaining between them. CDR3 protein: CASSYGGGAPYGYTF. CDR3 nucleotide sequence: TGTGCCAGCAGTTACGGCGGAGGGGCCCCCTATGGCTACACCTTC.

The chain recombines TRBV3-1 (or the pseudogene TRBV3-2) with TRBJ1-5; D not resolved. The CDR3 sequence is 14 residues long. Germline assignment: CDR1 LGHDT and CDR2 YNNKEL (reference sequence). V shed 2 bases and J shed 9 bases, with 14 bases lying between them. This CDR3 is CASSQNIGGGPQHF. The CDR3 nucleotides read TGTGCCAGCAGCCAAAACATCGGAGGAGGGCCCCAGCATTTT.

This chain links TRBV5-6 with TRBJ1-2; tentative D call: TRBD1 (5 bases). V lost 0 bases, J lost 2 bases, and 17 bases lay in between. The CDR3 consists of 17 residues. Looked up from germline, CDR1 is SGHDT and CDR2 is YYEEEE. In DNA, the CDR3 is TGTGCCAGCAGCTTGGTCGTAATAGGGGCGCCGAACTATGGCTACACCTTC. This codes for CASSLVVIGAPNYGYTF.

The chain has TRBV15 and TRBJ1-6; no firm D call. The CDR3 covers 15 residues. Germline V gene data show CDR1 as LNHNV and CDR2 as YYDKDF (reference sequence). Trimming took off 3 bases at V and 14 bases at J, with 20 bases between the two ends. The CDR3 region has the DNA TGTGCCACCAGCAGGGGAGGTCTTCAAATTTCCACCCTCCACTTT. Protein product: CATSRGGLQISTLHF.

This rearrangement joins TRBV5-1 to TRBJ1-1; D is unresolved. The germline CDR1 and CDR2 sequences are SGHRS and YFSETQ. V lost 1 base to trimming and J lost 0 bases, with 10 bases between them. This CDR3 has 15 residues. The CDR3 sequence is CASSLSGSMNTEAFF. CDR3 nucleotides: TGCGCCAGCAGCTTGTCTGGGTCCATGAACACTGAAGCTTTCTTT.

CDR3 sequence reads: CASSSRDRSLSPLHF. The CDR3 bases are TGTGCCAGCAGTTCTCGGGACAGATCCCTTTCACCCCTCCACTTT. This sequence joins TRBV6-5 and TRBJ1-6; 7 bases fit TRBD1. This CDR3 comprises 15 residues. V gave up 4 bases and J gave up 9 bases; unmatched junction bases: 9. The germline gives CDR1 MNHEY, CDR2 SVGAGI.

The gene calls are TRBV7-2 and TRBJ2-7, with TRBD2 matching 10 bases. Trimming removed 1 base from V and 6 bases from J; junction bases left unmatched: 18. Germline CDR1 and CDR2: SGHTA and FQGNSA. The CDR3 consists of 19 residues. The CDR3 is CASSLGYRLLSGGASEQYF. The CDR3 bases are TGTGCCAGCAGCTTAGGGTACCGCCTACTAAGCGGGGGGGCCAGCGAGCAGTACTTC.

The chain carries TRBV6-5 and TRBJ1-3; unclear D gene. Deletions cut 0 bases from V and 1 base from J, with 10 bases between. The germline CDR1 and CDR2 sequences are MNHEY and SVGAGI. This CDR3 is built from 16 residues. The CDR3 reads CASSYSALTSGNTIYF. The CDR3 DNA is TGTGCCAGCAGTTACTCGGCCTTAACGTCTGGAAACACCATATATTTT.

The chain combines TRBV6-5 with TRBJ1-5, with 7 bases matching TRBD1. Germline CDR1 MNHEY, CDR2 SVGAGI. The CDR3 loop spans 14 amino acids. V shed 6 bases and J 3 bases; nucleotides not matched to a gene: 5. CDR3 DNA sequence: TGTGCCAGCAGCGGGACAGCGAACAATCAGCCCCAGCATTTT. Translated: CASSGTANNQPQHF.

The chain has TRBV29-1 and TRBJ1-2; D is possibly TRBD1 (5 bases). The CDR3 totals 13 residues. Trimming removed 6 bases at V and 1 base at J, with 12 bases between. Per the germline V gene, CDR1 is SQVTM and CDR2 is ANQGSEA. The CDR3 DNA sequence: TGCAGCGTCCCCGGGGCTATTAACTATGGCTACACCTTC. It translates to CSVPGAINYGYTF. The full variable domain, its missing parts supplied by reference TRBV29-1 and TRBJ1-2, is SAVISQKPSRDICQRGTSLTIQCQVDSQVTMMFWYRQQPGQSLTLIATANQGSEATYESGFVIDKFPISRPNLTFSTLTVSNMSPEDSSIYLCSVPGAINYGYTFGSGTRLTVV.

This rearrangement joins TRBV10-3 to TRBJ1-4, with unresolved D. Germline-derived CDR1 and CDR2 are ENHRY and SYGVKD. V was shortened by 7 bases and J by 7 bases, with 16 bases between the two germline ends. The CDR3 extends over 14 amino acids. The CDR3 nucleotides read TGTGCCATCACTCCAGGAGTTAGAGGTGAAAAACTGTTTTTT. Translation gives CAITPGVRGEKLFF.

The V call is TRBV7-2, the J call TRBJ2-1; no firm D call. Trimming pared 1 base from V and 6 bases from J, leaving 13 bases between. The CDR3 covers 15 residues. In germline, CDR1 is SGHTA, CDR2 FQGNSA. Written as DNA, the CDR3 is TGTGCCAGCAGCTTAGTTGAACCACTCTCCAATGAGCAGTTCTTC. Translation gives CASSLVEPLSNEQFF.

The CDR3 sequence: CASSQFSGTGYNSPLHF. The CDR3 bases are TGTGCCAGCAGCCAATTTTCCGGGACTGGCTATAATTCACCCCTCCACTTT. The chain joins TRBV14 to TRBJ1-6; perhaps TRBD1 as D (5 bases). The V gene's germline CDR1 is SGHDN and CDR2 FVKESK. The V and J ends lost 2 bases and 3 bases respectively, with 14 bases between them. The CDR3 is made up of 17 amino acids.

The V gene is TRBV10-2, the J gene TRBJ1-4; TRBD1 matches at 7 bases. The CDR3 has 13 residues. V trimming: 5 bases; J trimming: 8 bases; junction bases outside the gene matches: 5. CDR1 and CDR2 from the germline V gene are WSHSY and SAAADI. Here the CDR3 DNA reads TGCGCCAGCAGTTTTAAGGGGGCGGAAAAACTGTTTTTT. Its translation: CASSFKGAEKLFF.

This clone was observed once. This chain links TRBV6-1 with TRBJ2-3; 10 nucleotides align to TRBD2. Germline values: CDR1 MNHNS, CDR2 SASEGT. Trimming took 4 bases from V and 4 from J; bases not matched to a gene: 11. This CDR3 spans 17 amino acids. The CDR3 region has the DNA TGTGCCAGCAGTGCCGGGACTAGCGCTATACGGGCAGATACGCAGTATTTT. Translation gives CASSAGTSAIRADTQYF.

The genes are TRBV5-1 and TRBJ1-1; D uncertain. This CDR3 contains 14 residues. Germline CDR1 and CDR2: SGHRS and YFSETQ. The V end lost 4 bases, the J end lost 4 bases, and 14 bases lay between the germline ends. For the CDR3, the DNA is TGCGCCAGCAGCGAGAAGGAAGGGCCCACTGAAGCTTTCTTT. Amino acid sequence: CASSEKEGPTEAFF.

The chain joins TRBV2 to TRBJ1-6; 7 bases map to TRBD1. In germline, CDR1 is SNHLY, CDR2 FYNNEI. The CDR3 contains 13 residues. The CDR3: CATQGRADSPLHF. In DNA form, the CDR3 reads TGTGCAACACAGGGGAGGGCGGATTCACCCCTCCACTTT.

In DNA, the CDR3 is TGTGCCAGCAGCTTCTCGCCGGGGCCCATCTCCTATAATTCACCCCTCCACTTT. This codes for CASSFSPGPISYNSPLHF. J is TRBJ1-6 and V is TRBV7-2; tentative D call: TRBD1 (5 bases). Germline assignment: CDR1 SGHTA and CDR2 FQGNSA. Trimming cost V 3 bases and J 0 bases, with 15 bases left between them. The CDR3 contains 18 residues. Drawing the rest from reference TRBV7-2 and TRBJ1-6, the complete variable domain is GAGVSQSPSNKVTEKGKDVELRCDPISGHTALYWYRQSLGQGLEFLIYFQGNSAPDKSGLPSDRFSAERTGGSVSTLTIQRTQQEDSAVYLCASSFSPGPISYNSPLHFGNGTRLTVT.

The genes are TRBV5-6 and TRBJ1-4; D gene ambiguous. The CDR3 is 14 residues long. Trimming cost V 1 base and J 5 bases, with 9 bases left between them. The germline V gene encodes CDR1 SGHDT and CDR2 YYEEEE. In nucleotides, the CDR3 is TGTGCCAGCAGCTTGTCGGGATCGAATGAAAAACTGTTTTTT. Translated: CASSLSGSNEKLFF. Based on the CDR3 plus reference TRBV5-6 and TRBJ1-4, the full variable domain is DAGVTQSPTHLIKTRGQQVTLRCSPKSGHDTVSWYQQALGQGPQFIFQYYEEEERQRGNFPDRFSGHQFPNYSSELNVNALLLGDSALYLCASSLSGSNEKLFFGSGTQLSVL.